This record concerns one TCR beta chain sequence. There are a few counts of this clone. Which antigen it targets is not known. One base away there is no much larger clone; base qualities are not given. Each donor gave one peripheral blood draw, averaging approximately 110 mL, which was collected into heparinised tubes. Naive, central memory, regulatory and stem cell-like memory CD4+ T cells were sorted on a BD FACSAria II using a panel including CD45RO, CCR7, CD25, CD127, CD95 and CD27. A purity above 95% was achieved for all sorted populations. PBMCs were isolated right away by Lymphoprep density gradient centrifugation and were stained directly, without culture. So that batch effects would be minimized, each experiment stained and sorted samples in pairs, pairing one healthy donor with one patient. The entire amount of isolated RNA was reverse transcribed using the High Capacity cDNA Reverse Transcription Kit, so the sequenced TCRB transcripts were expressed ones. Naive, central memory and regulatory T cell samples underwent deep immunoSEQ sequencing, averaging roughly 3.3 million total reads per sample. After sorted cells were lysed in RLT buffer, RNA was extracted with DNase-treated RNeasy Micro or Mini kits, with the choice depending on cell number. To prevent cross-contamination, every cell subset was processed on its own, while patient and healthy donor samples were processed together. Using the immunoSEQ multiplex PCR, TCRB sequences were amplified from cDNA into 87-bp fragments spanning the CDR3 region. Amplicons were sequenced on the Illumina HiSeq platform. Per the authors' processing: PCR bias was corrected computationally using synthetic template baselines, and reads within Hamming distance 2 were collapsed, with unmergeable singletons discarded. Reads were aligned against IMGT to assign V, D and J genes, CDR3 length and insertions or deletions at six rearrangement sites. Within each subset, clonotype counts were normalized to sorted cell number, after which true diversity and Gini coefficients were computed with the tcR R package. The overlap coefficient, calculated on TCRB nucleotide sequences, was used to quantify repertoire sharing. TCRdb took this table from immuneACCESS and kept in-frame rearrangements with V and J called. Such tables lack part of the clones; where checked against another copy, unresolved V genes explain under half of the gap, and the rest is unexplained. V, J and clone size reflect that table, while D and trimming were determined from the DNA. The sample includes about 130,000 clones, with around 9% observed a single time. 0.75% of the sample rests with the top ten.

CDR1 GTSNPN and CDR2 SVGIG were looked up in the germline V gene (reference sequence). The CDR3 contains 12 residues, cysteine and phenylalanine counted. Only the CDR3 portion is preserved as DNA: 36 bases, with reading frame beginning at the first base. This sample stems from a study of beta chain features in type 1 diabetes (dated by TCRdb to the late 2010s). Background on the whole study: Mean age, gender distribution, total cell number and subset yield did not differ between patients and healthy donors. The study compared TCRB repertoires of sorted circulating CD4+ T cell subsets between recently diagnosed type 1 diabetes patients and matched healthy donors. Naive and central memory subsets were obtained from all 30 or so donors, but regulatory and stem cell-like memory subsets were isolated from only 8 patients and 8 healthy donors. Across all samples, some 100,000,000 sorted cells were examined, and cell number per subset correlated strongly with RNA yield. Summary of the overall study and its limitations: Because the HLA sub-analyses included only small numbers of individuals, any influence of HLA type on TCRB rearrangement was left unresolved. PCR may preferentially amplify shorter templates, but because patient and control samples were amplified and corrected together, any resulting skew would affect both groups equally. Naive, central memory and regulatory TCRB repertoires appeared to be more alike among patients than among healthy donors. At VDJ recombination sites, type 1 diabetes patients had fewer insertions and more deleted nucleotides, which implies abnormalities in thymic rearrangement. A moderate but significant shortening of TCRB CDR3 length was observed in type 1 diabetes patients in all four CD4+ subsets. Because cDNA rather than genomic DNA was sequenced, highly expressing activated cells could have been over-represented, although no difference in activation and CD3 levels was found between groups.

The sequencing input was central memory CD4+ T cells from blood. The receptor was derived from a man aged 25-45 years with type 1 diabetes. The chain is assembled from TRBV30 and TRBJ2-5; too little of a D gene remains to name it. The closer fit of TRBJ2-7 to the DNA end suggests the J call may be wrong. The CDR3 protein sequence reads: CAWSSLSYEQYF. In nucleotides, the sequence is TGTGCCTGGAGTAGCCTCTCCTACGAGCAGTACTTC.